A selection of T cell receptor beta chains follows, all from one sample in a study of patients and donors after allogeneic stem cell transplantation. TCRdb reprocessed the RT-PCR reads with MiXCR, giving one entry per CDR3 protein. The table includes about 960,000 distinct CDR3 sequences, roughly 17% detected once. Sequencing used blood, either unsorted or a sorted T cell fraction (not recorded which). All receptors come from a human donor who was either an allogeneic HSCT recipient or a stem cell or donor lymphocyte infusion donor (not recorded which). It is not recorded whose cells these are; they may come from a transplant donor. CDR3s include the opening cysteine and the closing phenylalanine or tryptophan. A D gene is named only where the DNA matches it firmly. Where a row states a size, it is once, few, many or the class of an expanded clone; other rows omit it.

>TRBD2|TRBJ2-3|many|TRBV4-3
TGCGCCAGCAGCTCCGGGACTAGCGGGGGGACAGATACGCAGTATTTT
CASSSGTSGGTDTQYF
>-|TRBJ2-3|-|TRBV6-2/TRBV6-3
TGTGCCAGCAGTTACTTACAGGGATCCACAGATACGCAGTATTTT
CASSYLQGSTDTQYF
>-|TRBJ2-1|few|TRBV7-9
TGTGCCAGCAGCTTAGTAAGCAGCATCCTATACAATGAGCAGTTCTTC
CASSLVSSILYNEQFF
>TRBD2|TRBJ2-1|few|TRBV12-3/TRBV12-4
TGTGCCAGCAGTTTAGCTAGCGGGAGCACCCAGCAGTTCTTC
CASSLASGSTQQFF
>-|TRBJ1-5|many|TRBV29-1
TGCAGCGTTGTGGACTCAAGCAATCAGCCCCAGCATTTT
CSVVDSSNQPQHF
>-|TRBJ2-5|-|TRBV20-1
TGCAGTGCTAGTCAGCCACGTCGGGAGACCCAGTACTTC
CSASQPRRETQYF
>-|TRBJ1-1|few|TRBV4-3
TGCGCCAGCAGCCAACTAACGGTGGGTGTCACTGAAGCTTTCTTT
CASSQLTVGVTEAFF
>TRBD1|TRBJ2-7|few|TRBV5-6
TGTGCCAGCAGCATCGGGACAGGGCGCGAGCAGTACTTC
CASSIGTGREQYF
>TRBD1|TRBJ1-2|few|TRBV18
TGTGCCAGCTCACCGGGCGGGACAGGGTTTAACTATGGCTACACCTTC
CASSPGGTGFNYGYTF
>TRBD2|TRBJ2-7|-|TRBV4-2
TGTGCCAGCAGCCAAGGGGGAGGGTTACCTTCCTACGAGCAGTACTTC
CASSQGGGLPSYEQYF
>TRBD1|TRBJ2-1|-|TRBV15
TGTGCCACCAGCAGAACCGGGACAGGTCCCAATGAGCAGTTCTTC
CATSRTGTGPNEQFF
>-|TRBJ2-1|many|TRBV2
TGTGCCAGCAGTGATAAGAGCTACGGGGTATCGGGGGAGCAGTTCTTC
CASSDKSYGVSGEQFF
>-|TRBJ1-1|-|TRBV20-1
TGCAGTGCTAGGGCGGCGGGTGGGACGAACACTGAAGCTTTCTTT
CSARAAGGTNTEAFF
>-|TRBJ2-5|-|TRBV20-1
TGCAGTGCACGACCTAGTAGGGACAAACGCGAGACCCAGTACTTC
CSARPSRDKRETQYF
>-|TRBJ2-2|few|TRBV2
TGTGCCAGCAGGACAGGCGGGGACGGGGCTACCGGGGAGCTGTTTTTT
CASRTGGDGATGELFF
>-|TRBJ2-5|-|TRBV29-1
TGCAGCGTTGGTCGGAGCCTCCAAGAGACCCAGTACTTC
CSVGRSLQETQYF
>-|TRBJ2-5|many|TRBV7-2
TGTGCCAGCAGCTTAGGGTACCAAGAGACCCAGTACTTC
CASSLGYQETQYF
>TRBD2|TRBJ2-7|-|TRBV10-3
TGTGCCATCAGCTTCGGGCGGGAGGACTACGAGCAGTACTTC
CAISFGREDYEQYF
>TRBD2|TRBJ2-1|-|TRBV20-1
TGCAGTGCTTTTCTTCCGGGACTAGACGTCGGTGAGCAGTTCTTC
CSAFLPGLDVGEQFF
>-|TRBJ2-2|-|TRBV20-1
TGCAGTGCTAGATCGGGACTCACTAAGGGGGACACCGGGGAGCTGTTTTTT
CSARSGLTKGDTGELFF
>-|TRBJ2-7|few|TRBV29-1
TGCAGCGTTGAGGAAGCCAGTTACGAGCAGTACTTC
CSVEEASYEQYF
>-|TRBJ1-2|few|TRBV7-2
TGTGCCAGCAGCTTAGAAGCGGGTCCGAACTATGGCTACACCTTC
CASSLEAGPNYGYTF
>-|TRBJ2-7|many|TRBV10-3
TGTGCCATCAGCATACAGGGCTACGAGCAGTACTTC
CAISIQGYEQYF
>-|TRBJ2-1|-|TRBV2
TGTGCCAGCAGTAACCGTCGCTGGGATTACAATGAGCAGTTCTTC
CASSNRRWDYNEQFF
>-|TRBJ2-3|-|TRBV5-6
TGTGCCAGCAGACTAAAACCTACAGATACGCAGTATTTT
CASRLKPTDTQYF
>TRBD1|TRBJ1-1|few|TRBV10-3
TGTGCCATCAACCGGGACAGCCGCACTGAAGCTTTCTTT
CAINRDSRTEAFF
>-|TRBJ1-3|-|TRBV6-1
TGTGCCAGCAGCGACCTGGTGCTTTACTCTGGAAACACCATATATTTT
CASSDLVLYSGNTIYF
>TRBD2|TRBJ2-4|-|TRBV12-3/TRBV12-4
TGTGCCAGCAGCCCCGGGGCGGGGGACAACATTCAGTACTTC
CASSPGAGDNIQYF